This T cell receptor beta chain derives from a study of CD8 T cells in ankylosing spondylitis. General study findings and limits: CD8+ disease-linked clones were present at relatively low frequencies in blood.

TCRdb independently ran MiXCR on the 5' RACE reads; one entry per CDR3 protein. Of some 140,000 distinct CDR3 sequences in the sample, 9.5% to 12% were seen once. This clonotype was recorded many times. No antigen is known for it. Germline CDR1 LNHNV, CDR2 YYDKDF (reference sequence). V was trimmed by 2 bases and J by 1 base, leaving 5 bases between them. This CDR3 is 13 amino acids long. This sequence joins TRBV15 and TRBJ1-1; D not resolved. This sequence originates from a female donor with ankylosing spondylitis or in good health (not recorded which). The sequenced sample was blood, either unsorted or a sorted T cell fraction (not recorded which). CDR3 sequence (DNA): TGTGCCACCAGCAGAAGTGGGAACACTGAAGCTTTCTTT. Amino acid sequence: CATSRSGNTEAFF.